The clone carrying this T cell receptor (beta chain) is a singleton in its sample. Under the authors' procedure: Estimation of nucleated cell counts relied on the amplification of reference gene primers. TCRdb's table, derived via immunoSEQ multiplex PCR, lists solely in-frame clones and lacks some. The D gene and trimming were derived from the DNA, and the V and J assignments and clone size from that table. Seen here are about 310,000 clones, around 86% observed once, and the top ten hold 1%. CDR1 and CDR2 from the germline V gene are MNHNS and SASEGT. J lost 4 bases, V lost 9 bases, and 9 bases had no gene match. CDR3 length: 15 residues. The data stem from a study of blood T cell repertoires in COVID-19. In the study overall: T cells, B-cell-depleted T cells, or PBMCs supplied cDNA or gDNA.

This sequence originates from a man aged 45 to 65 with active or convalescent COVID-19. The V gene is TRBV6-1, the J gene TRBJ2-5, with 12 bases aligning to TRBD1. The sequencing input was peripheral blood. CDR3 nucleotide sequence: TGTGCCAGTTTCCGGGACAGGGGGCGGGGAGAGACCCAGTACTTC. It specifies CASFRDRGRGETQYF.